This TCR beta chain was profiled in a study of metastatic and nonmetastatic thyroid tumors. The CDR3 runs 11 residues. V was shortened by 6 bases and J by 5 bases, with 7 bases between the two germline ends. Germline CDR1 reads SGHDT; CDR2 reads YYEEEE. Ahead of thyroid surgery, no patient had received treatment of any kind. Through MiXCR, TCRdb re-clonotyped the PCR reads. Of roughly 10,000 clones listed, approximately 31% were seen once; the top ten hold approximately 5.1%. The specimen sequenced was tumor tissue. This sequence was found in a female donor with papillary thyroid cancer or a benign thyroid nodule (not recorded which). Some clones in this sample may be carry-over from other donors' samples. V is TRBV5-6 and J is TRBJ2-3; D unclear. CDR3 coding DNA: TGTGCCAGCACAACTGGAGATACGCAGTATTTT. The encoded protein is CASTTGDTQYF.